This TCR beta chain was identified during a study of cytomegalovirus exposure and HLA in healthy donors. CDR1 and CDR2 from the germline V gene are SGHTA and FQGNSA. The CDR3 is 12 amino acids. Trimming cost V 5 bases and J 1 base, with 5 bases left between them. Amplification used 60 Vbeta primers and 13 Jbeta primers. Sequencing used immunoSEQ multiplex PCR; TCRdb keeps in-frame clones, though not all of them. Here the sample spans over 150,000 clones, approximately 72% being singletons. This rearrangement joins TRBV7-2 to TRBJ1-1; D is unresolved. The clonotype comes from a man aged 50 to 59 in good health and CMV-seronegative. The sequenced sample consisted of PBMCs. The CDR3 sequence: CASSTENTEAFF. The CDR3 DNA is TGTGCCAGCAGCACAGAGAACACTGAAGCTTTCTTT. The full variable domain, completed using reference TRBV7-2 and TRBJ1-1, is GAGVSQSPSNKVTEKGKDVELRCDPISGHTALYWYRQSLGQGLEFLIYFQGNSAPDKSGLPSDRFSAERTGGSVSTLTIQRTQQEDSAVYLCASSTENTEAFFGQGTRLTVV.